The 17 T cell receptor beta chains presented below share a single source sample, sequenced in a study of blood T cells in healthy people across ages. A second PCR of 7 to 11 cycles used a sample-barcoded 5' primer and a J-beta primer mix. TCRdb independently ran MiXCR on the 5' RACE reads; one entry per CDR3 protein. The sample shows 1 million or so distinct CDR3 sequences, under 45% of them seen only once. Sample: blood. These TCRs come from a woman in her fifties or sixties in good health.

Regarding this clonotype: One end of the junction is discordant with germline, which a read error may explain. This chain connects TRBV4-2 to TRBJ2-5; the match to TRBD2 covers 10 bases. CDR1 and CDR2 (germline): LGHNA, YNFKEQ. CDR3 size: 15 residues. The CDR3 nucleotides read TGTACCAGCAGCCACGGGACTAGCGATAGAGAGACCCAGTACTTC. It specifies CTSSHGTSDRETQYF.

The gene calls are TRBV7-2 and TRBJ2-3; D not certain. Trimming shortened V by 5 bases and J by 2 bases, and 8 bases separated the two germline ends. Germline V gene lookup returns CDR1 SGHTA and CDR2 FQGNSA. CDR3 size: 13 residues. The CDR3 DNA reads TGTGCCAGCAGCCCCTCCGTCACAGATACGCAGTATTTT. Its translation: CASSPSVTDTQYF.

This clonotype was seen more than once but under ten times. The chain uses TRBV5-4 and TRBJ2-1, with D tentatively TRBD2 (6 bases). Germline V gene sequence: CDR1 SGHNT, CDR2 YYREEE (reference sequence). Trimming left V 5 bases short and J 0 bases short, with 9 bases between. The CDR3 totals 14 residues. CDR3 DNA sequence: TGTGCCAGCAGGGAGGGCAGCTCCTACAATGAGCAGTTCTTC. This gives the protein CASREGSSYNEQFF.

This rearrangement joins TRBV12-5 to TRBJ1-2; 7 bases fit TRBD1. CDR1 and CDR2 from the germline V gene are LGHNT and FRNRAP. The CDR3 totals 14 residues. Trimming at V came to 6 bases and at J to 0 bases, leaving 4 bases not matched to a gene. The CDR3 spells CASGTGTANYGYTF. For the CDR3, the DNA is TGTGCTAGTGGCACCGGGACAGCTAACTATGGCTACACCTTC.

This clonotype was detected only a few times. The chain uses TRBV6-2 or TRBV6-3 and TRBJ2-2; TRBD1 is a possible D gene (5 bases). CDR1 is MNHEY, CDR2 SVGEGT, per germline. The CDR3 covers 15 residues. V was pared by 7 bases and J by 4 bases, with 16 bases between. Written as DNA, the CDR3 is TGTGCCAGCACCAACAGGCCCCGAGGCACCGGGGAGCTGTTTTTT. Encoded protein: CASTNRPRGTGELFF.

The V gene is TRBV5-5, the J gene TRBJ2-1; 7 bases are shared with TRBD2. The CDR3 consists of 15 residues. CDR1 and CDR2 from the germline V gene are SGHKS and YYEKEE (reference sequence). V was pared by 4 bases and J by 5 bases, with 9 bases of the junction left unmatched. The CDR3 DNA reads TGTGCCAGCAGCGTACGACTAGCCGTCAACAATGAGCAGTTCTTC. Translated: CASSVRLAVNNEQFF. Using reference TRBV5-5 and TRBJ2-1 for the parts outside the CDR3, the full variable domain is DAGVTQSPTHLIKTRGQQVTLRCSPISGHKSVSWYQQVLGQGPQFIFQYYEKEERGRGNFPDRFSARQFPNYSSELNVNALLLGDSALYLCASSVRLAVNNEQFFGPGTRLTVL.

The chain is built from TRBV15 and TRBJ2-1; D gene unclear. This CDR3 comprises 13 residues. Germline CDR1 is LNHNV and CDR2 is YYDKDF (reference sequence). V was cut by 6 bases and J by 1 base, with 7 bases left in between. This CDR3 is CATSDGSYNEQFF. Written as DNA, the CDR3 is TGTGCCACCAGTGACGGTTCCTACAATGAGCAGTTCTTC.

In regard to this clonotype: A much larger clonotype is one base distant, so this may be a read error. Written as DNA, the CDR3 is TGCAGTGCTAGGCCGACAGCTTCCTACATTGAGCAGTTCTTC. It specifies CSARPTASYIEQFF. The rearrangement uses TRBV20-1 and TRBJ2-1; maybe TRBD1 (5 bases). Per germline, CDR1 DFQATT and CDR2 SNEGSKA (reference sequence). This CDR3 region has 14 residues.

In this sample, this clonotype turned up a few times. The CDR3 sequence: CASSLFDTNYGYTF. CDR3 sequence (DNA): TGTGCCAGCAGTTTATTTGACACTAACTATGGCTACACCTTC. J is TRBJ1-2 and V is TRBV28, with no clear D. The ends were cut back, 1 base at V and 0 bases at J, with 6 bases in the middle. The CDR3 has 14 amino acids. CDR1 is MDHEN and CDR2 is SYDVKM in the germline V gene.

CDR3 coding DNA: TGTGCCAGCAGCTGGCTCGACAGGGGCTACCCAACTAATGAAAAACTGTTTTTT. Translating it yields CASSWLDRGYPTNEKLFF. The chain uses TRBV5-6 and TRBJ1-4; TRBD1 matches at 8 bases. Germline lookup yields CDR1 SGHDT and CDR2 YYEEEE. CDR3 length: 18 amino acids. The junction had 10 bases not matched to a gene; V was cut back by 3 bases and J by 0 bases.

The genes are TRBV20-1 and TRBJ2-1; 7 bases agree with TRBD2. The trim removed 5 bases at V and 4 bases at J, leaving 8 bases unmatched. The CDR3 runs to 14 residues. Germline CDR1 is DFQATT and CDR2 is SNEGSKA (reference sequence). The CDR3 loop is CSAPRLAAYNEQFF. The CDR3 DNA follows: TGCAGTGCTCCTCGACTAGCTGCGTACAATGAGCAGTTCTTC.

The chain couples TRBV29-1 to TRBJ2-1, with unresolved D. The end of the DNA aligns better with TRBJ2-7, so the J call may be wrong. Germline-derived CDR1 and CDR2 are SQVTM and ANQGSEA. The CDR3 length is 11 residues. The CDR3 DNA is TGCAGCGCCCAGTCCTACAATGAGCAGTACTTC. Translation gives CSAQSYNEQYF.

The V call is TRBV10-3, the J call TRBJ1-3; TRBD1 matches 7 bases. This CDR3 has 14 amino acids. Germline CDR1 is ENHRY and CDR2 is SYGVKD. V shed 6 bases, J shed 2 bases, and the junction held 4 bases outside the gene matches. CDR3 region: CAIREDRPGNTIYF. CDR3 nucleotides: TGTGCCATCAGAGAGGACAGGCCTGGAAACACCATATATTTT.

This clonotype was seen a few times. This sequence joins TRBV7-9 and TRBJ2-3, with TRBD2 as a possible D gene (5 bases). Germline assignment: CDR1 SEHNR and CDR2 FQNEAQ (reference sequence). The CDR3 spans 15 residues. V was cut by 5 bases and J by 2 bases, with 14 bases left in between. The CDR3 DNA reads TGTGCCAGCAGCCCCATAGCGACACACACAGATACGCAGTATTTT. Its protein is CASSPIATHTDTQYF.

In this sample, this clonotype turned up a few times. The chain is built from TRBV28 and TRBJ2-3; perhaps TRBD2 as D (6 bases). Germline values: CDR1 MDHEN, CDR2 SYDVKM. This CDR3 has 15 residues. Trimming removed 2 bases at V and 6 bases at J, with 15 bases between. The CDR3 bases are TGTGCCAGCAGTTTAGCGGGATCCCCACTTGATACGCAGTATTTT. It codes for CASSLAGSPLDTQYF. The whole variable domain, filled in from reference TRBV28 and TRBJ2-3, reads DVKVTQSSRYLVKRTGEKVFLECVQDMDHENMFWYRQDPGLGLRLIYFSYDVKMKEKGDIPEGYSVSREKKERFSLILESASTNQTSMYLCASSLAGSPLDTQYFGPGTRLTVL.

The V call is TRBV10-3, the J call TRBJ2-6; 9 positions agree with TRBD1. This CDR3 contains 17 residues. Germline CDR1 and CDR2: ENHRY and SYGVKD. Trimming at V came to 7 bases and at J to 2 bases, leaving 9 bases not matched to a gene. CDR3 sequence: CAINQDRGLTGANVLTF. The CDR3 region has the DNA TGTGCCATCAACCAGGACAGGGGACTGACTGGGGCCAACGTCCTGACTTTC.

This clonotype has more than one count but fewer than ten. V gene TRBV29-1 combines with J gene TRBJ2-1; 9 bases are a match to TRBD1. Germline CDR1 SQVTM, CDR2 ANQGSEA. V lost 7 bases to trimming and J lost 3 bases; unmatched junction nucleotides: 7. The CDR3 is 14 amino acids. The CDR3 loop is CSARLGQGYNEQFF. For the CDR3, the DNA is TGCAGCGCCAGACTGGGACAGGGCTACAATGAGCAGTTCTTC.